This TCR beta chain was captured by sequencing in a study of glioma-infiltrating T cells after dendritic cell vaccination. At the level of the study: Glioblastoma patients came from Phase I and II dendritic cell vaccination trials.

Trimming stripped 5 bases from V and 0 bases from J, with 16 bases between. The germline gives CDR1 SGHDN, CDR2 FVKESK. This CDR3 comprises 16 residues. Profiling relied on immunoSEQ multiplex PCR, and the TCRdb table lists in-frame clones only, not all of them. The sample holds under 100,000 clones, approximately 81% seen once. The rearrangement joins TRBV14 to TRBJ1-1, with D possibly matching TRBD1 (6 bases). The sample consisted of blood, taken before dendritic cell vaccination. This sequence originates from a human donor with glioblastoma. The CDR3 sequence: CASSDYGGQVNTEAFF. As DNA, the CDR3 is TGTGCCAGCAGCGACTACGGGGGGCAGGTGAACACTGAAGCTTTCTTT.